Listed below are T cell receptor beta chains from one sample, sequenced in a study of blood T cells in healthy people across ages. MiXCR, applied by TCRdb to the 5' RACE reads, yields one record per CDR3 protein. The sample records 800,000 to 950,000 distinct CDR3 sequences, roughly 43% being singletons. What was sequenced was blood. These receptors were collected from a man between 25 and 39 years old in good health. CDR3s include the opening cysteine and the closing phenylalanine or tryptophan. D genes are given only for firm matches. Size is stated for part of the rows, as once, few or many counts, or as a class when the clone is expanded.

j_call | d_call | clone_size | v_call | cdr3_aa | cdr3_nt
TRBJ2-7 | NA | NA | TRBV7-9 | CASSLYSTYEQYF | TGTGCCAGCAGCTTATACAGTACCTACGAGCAGTACTTC
TRBJ1-2 | NA | NA | TRBV6-1 | CASSEVGASYGYTF | TGTGCCAGCAGTGAAGTGGGGGCCTCCTATGGCTACACCTTC
TRBJ1-2 | TRBD1 | NA | TRBV4-1 | CASSFQQGAEGYTF | TGCGCCAGCAGCTTCCAACAGGGGGCAGAGGGCTACACCTTC
TRBJ2-1 | NA | NA | TRBV6-6 | CASTKGGSSYNEQFF | TGTGCCAGCACTAAAGGGGGGAGCTCCTACAATGAGCAGTTCTTC
TRBJ2-7 | NA | NA | TRBV5-5 | CASSFETETYEQYF | TGTGCCAGCAGCTTTGAGACGGAGACCTACGAGCAGTACTTC
TRBJ2-2 | NA | few | TRBV12-3/TRBV12-4 | CASSLGGFTGELFF | TGTGCCAGCAGTCTAGGGGGGTTCACCGGGGAGCTGTTTTTT
TRBJ1-4 | NA | once | TRBV10-3 | CAISEALQGEKLFF | TGTGCCATCAGTGAGGCCCTACAGGGAGAAAAACTGTTTTTT
TRBJ1-2 | NA | NA | TRBV5-1 | CASSYDRSYGYTF | TGCGCCAGCAGCTACGACAGGTCCTATGGCTACACCTTC
TRBJ2-5 | TRBD2 | many | TRBV5-1 | CASSPLAGVEYQETQYF | TGCGCCAGCAGCCCCCTAGCGGGGGTCGAGTACCAAGAGACCCAGTACTTC
TRBJ2-1 | TRBD2 | NA | TRBV20-1 | CSATLSGVINEQFF | TGCAGTGCCACCCTTAGCGGGGTTATCAATGAGCAGTTCTTC
TRBJ2-7 | TRBD1 | few | TRBV18 | CASSPQGAGEQYF | TGTGCCAGCTCACCCCAGGGGGCAGGCGAGCAGTACTTC
TRBJ1-2 | NA | many | TRBV6-5 | CASSYRQTNYGYTF | TGTGCCAGCAGTTACAGGCAGACTAACTATGGCTACACCTTC
TRBJ2-7 | NA | few | TRBV28 | CASSFLSATYEQYF | TGTGCCAGCAGTTTTCTCTCCGCCACCTACGAGCAGTACTTC
TRBJ1-2 | TRBD1 | once | TRBV4-3 | CASSQVAPGTDNYGYTF | TGCGCCAGCAGCCAAGTAGCCCCCGGGACAGATAACTATGGCTACACCTTC
TRBJ2-3 | NA | few | TRBV4-1 | CASSRVPAGRTDTQYF | TGCGCCAGCAGCCGTGTGCCAGCGGGCCGCACAGATACGCAGTATTTT
TRBJ1-2 | NA | NA | TRBV29-1 | CSVARGANYGYTF | TGCAGCGTTGCAAGGGGCGCTAACTATGGCTACACCTTC
TRBJ2-1 | TRBD1 | NA | TRBV20-1 | CSAPDRGSSYNEQFF | TGCAGTGCTCCCGACAGGGGGAGCTCCTACAATGAGCAGTTCTTC
TRBJ2-4 | NA | few | TRBV5-1 | CASSLGGTGAKNIQYF | TGCGCCAGCAGCTTGGGGGGCACGGGAGCCAAAAACATTCAGTACTTC
TRBJ2-5 | NA | NA | TRBV7-2 | CASSHGLVQETQYF | TGTGCCAGCAGCCACGGACTCGTTCAAGAGACCCAGTACTTC
TRBJ2-7 | TRBD1 | few | TRBV12-3/TRBV12-4 | CASSANGQGASYEQYF | TGTGCCAGCAGTGCAAATGGACAGGGGGCTTCCTACGAGCAGTACTTC
TRBJ1-2 | TRBD1 | NA | TRBV29-1 | CSVAQGGLQGYTF | TGCAGCGTAGCACAGGGGGGCCTCCAGGGCTACACCTTC
TRBJ2-7 | NA | few | TRBV12-3/TRBV12-4 | CASRGAGPYEQYF | TGTGCCAGCAGGGGGGCCGGACCCTACGAGCAGTACTTC
TRBJ1-2 | TRBD1 | few | TRBV6-4 | CASSDGTGGTNGYTF | TGTGCCAGCAGTGATGGGACAGGGGGGACCAATGGCTACACCTTC
TRBJ1-4 | NA | NA | TRBV6-6 | CASSQGRATNEKLFF | TGTGCCAGCAGTCAGGGACGAGCAACTAATGAAAAACTGTTTTTT
TRBJ2-7 | NA | NA | TRBV2 | CASRGNSYEQYF | TGTGCCAGCCGGGGAAACTCCTACGAGCAGTACTTC
TRBJ2-3 | NA | NA | TRBV7-2 | CASSLLPGVTRNTQYF | TGTGCCAGCAGCTTACTGCCAGGGGTCACACGGAATACGCAGTATTTT
TRBJ2-7 | TRBD2 | many | TRBV2 | CASRRGERSYEQYF | TGTGCCAGCAGACGGGGGGAGAGGTCCTACGAGCAGTACTTC
TRBJ1-6 | TRBD1 | NA | TRBV6-2/TRBV6-3 | CASRAEGQGRYSPLHF | TGTGCCAGCAGGGCCGAAGGACAGGGGCGTTATTCACCCCTCCACTTT
TRBJ2-5 | NA | NA | TRBV20-1 | CSARDMGGTETQYF | TGCAGTGCTAGAGATATGGGGGGTACGGAGACCCAGTACTTC
TRBJ2-3 | NA | NA | TRBV10-3 | CALNPGGTGHTQYF | TGTGCCCTAAATCCCGGGGGAACGGGACATACGCAGTATTTT
TRBJ2-2 | NA | NA | TRBV12-3/TRBV12-4 | CASSSQGLGGELFF | TGTGCCAGCAGTTCGCAGGGGCTCGGCGGGGAGCTGTTTTTT
TRBJ2-2 | NA | NA | TRBV3-1 | CASRGAEGTGELFF | TGTGCCAGCAGAGGGGCCGAGGGCACCGGGGAGCTGTTTTTT
TRBJ1-2 | NA | NA | TRBV20-1 | CSAAPGYGYTF | TGCAGTGCCGCCCCGGGTTATGGCTACACCTTC
TRBJ2-1 | TRBD1 | few | TRBV29-1 | CTVGTGVNEQFF | TGCACCGTCGGGACAGGGGTCAATGAGCAGTTCTTC
TRBJ2-3 | NA | NA | TRBV20-1 | CSMLSDTQYF | TGCAGCATGCTGTCGGATACGCAGTATTTT
TRBJ1-2 | NA | many | TRBV5-6 | CASSSLQGYTF | TGTGCCAGCAGCTCCCTACAGGGCTACACCTTC
TRBJ2-7 | TRBD1 | few | TRBV2 | CASSDPRDRGYEQYF | TGTGCCAGCAGTGATCCCCGGGACAGGGGCTACGAGCAGTACTTC
TRBJ2-3 | NA | once | TRBV14 | CASSPLAVSTDTQYF | TGTGCCAGCAGCCCCCTCGCGGTTAGCACAGATACGCAGTATTTT
TRBJ1-1 | NA | NA | TRBV7-6 | CASSLAWQGNTEAFF | TGTGCCAGCAGCTTAGCGTGGCAGGGGAACACTGAAGCTTTCTTT
TRBJ2-5 | NA | NA | TRBV12-3/TRBV12-4 | CASSSAGEIAETQYF | TGTGCCAGCAGTTCGGCAGGGGAAATAGCAGAGACCCAGTACTTC
TRBJ2-7 | TRBD1 | many | TRBV6-5 | CASSSAGQGFYEQYF | TGTGCCAGCAGTTCAGCAGGACAGGGGTTCTACGAGCAGTACTTC
TRBJ1-1 | NA | NA | TRBV7-3 | CASSAQGGFTEAFF | TGTGCCAGCAGCGCCCAGGGAGGATTCACTGAAGCTTTCTTT
TRBJ1-6 | NA | once | TRBV29-1 | CSVKEGGAEFNSPLHF | TGCAGCGTGAAGGAAGGGGGTGCAGAATTCAATTCACCCCTCCACTTT
TRBJ2-4 | NA | NA | TRBV2 | CASSGPSEYF | TGTGCCAGCAGTGGCCCCTCGGAGTACTTC
TRBJ2-5 | TRBD1 | NA | TRBV4-1 | CASSPVTGLETQYF | TGCGCCAGCAGCCCGGTGACAGGGTTAGAGACCCAGTACTTC
TRBJ1-2 | NA | NA | TRBV6-1 | CASSEIAYGYTF | TGTGCCAGCAGTGAAATTGCCTATGGCTACACCTTC
TRBJ2-7 | TRBD1 | once | TRBV12-3/TRBV12-4 | CASSPGTVSHEQYF | TGTGCCAGCAGTCCCGGGACAGTGTCTCACGAGCAGTACTTC
TRBJ1-5 | NA | NA | TRBV20-1 | CSSRDKGLDQPQHF | TGCAGTTCTAGAGATAAGGGTCTAGATCAGCCCCAGCATTTT
TRBJ1-1 | NA | NA | TRBV4-1 | CASRKLLNTEAFF | TGCGCCAGCCGAAAGCTCCTGAACACTGAAGCTTTCTTT
TRBJ2-7 | TRBD1 | once | TRBV10-3 | CAISESSGTGAVYEQYF | TGTGCCATCAGTGAGAGTTCTGGGACAGGGGCTGTCTACGAGCAGTACTTC
TRBJ1-6 | NA | NA | TRBV28 | CASSGMNSPLHF | TGTGCCAGCAGTGGAATGAATTCACCCCTCCACTTT
TRBJ1-2 | TRBD1 | few | TRBV25-1 | CASSERGTGDGYTF | TGTGCCAGCAGTGAGAGGGGGACAGGGGATGGCTACACCTTC
TRBJ2-3 | NA | NA | TRBV2 | CASLPGPAGDTQYF | TGTGCCAGCCTTCCGGGGCCGGCCGGAGATACGCAGTATTTT
TRBJ2-3 | NA | NA | TRBV24-1 | CATSDVPLGKDTDTQYF | TGTGCCACCAGTGATGTCCCCCTAGGAAAGGACACAGATACGCAGTATTTT
TRBJ2-1 | NA | few | TRBV12-3/TRBV12-4 | CASSPEDGNNEQFF | TGTGCCAGCAGTCCCGAGGACGGAAACAATGAGCAGTTCTTC
TRBJ1-1 | TRBD1 | few | TRBV20-1 | CSAREGRQGNTEAFF | TGCAGTGCTAGAGAGGGAAGACAGGGGAACACTGAAGCTTTCTTT
TRBJ2-5 | TRBD1 | NA | TRBV29-1 | CSVDRQGIRTQYF | TGCAGCGTTGACCGACAGGGGATACGGACCCAGTACTTC